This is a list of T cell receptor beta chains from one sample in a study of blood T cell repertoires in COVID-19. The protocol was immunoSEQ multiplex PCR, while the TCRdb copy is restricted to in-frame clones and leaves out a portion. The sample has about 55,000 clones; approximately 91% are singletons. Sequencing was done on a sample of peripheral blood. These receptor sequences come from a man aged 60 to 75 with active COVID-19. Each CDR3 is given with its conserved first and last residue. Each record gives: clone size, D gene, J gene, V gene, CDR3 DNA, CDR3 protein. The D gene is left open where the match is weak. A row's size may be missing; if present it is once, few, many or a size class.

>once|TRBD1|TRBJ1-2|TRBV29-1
TGCAGCGTTGAATCGACAGGGTTTGCTGGCTACACCTTC
CSVESTGFAGYTF
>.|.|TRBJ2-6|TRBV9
TGTGCCAGCAGCGTAGTGGGGGCCTCCTCTGGGGCCAACGTCCTGACTTTC
CASSVVGASSGANVLTF
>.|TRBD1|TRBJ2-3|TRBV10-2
TGCGCCAGCACTGATACAGGGGTCGCAGATACGCAGTATTTT
CASTDTGVADTQYF
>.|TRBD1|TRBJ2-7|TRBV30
TGTGCCTGGAGTAGGGACAGGGCCTACGAGCAGTACTTC
CAWSRDRAYEQYF
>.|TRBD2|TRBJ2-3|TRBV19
TGTGCCAGTACCCGGACTAGCGGGAGGGGGGATACGCAGTATTTT
CASTRTSGRGDTQYF
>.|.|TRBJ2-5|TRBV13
TGTGCCAGCAGCGCCAGGGGCCAAGAGACCCAGTACTTC
CASSARGQETQYF
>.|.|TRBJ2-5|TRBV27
TGTGCCAGCAGTCCGGGGATCACGTACCAAGAGACCCAGTACTTC
CASSPGITYQETQYF
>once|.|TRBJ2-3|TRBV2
TGTGCCAGCAGTATCTCGGTGAGCACAGATACGCAGTATTTT
CASSISVSTDTQYF
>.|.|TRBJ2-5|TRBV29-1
TGCAGCGTTGAACAGGGAGGTGAGACCCAGTACTTC
CSVEQGGETQYF
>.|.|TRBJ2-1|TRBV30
TGTGCCGCGGGACAGAGCTCCTACAATGAGCAGTTCTTC
CAAGQSSYNEQFF
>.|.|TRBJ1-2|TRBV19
TGTGCCAGTAGTCCCACGGGGACGGGGGGGGCCTATGGCTACACCTTC
CASSPTGTGGAYGYTF
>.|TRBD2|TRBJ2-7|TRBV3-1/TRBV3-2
TGTGCCAGCAGCCAAGATCGGGCGGGAGACCCGATATTCTACGAGCAGTACTTC
CASSQDRAGDPIFYEQYF
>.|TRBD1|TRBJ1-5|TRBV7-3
TGTGCCAGCAGATGGGGACAGATTAGCAATCAGCCCCAGCATTTT
CASRWGQISNQPQHF
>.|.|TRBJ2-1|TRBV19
TGTGCCAGTAGTGGACGACTAAGAAATGAGCAGTTCTTC
CASSGRLRNEQFF
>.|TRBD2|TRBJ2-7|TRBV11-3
TGTGCCAGCAGCTTCCCCGGGACTAGCGGCTCCTACGAGCAGTACTTC
CASSFPGTSGSYEQYF
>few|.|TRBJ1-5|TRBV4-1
TGCGCCAGCAGCCAAGACGACGCGGCTAGCAATCAGCCCCAGCATTTT
CASSQDDAASNQPQHF
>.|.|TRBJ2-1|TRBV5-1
TGCGCCAGCAGCTTGGGTCAAAATAGCGTTGGTGAGCAGTTCTTC
CASSLGQNSVGEQFF
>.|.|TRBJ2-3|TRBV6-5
TGTGCCAGCAGCAACCGAGGGTTCACAGATACGCAGTATTTT
CASSNRGFTDTQYF
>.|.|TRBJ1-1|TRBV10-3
TGTGCCATCAGTGAACAGGCCACGAACACTGAAGCTTTCTTT
CAISEQATNTEAFF
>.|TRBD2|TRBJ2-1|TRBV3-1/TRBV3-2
TGTGCCAGCAGCCAAGGGGGGGGGAGAAGGTCCTACAATGAGCAGTTCTTC
CASSQGGGRRSYNEQFF
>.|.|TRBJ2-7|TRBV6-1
TGTGCCAGCAGTGAATTGAAGAGCTCCTCCTCCTACGAGCAGTACTTC
CASSELKSSSSYEQYF
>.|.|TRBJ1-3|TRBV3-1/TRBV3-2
TGTGCCAGCAGCCAAGTGAGGGCTGGAAACACCATATATTTT
CASSQVRAGNTIYF
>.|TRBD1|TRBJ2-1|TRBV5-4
TGTGCCAGCAGCCCGACAGGGATCCTTTACAATGAGCAGTTCTTC
CASSPTGILYNEQFF
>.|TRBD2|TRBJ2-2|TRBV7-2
TGTGCCAGCAGCAAAACTCTAGCGGGAGGGAGCACCGGGGAGCTGTTTTTT
CASSKTLAGGSTGELFF
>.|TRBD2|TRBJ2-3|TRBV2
TGTGCCAGCAGTCGACTCGTCGGACTAGCGGTCACAGATACGCAGTATTTT
CASSRLVGLAVTDTQYF
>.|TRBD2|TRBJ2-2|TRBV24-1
TGTGCCACCCCCTCCGGGAGGGGCGGGGAGCTGTTTTTT
CATPSGRGGELFF
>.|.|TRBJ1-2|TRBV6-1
TGTGCCAGCAGTGATGTGACAGTCCCGGTAAACTATGGCTACACCTTC
CASSDVTVPVNYGYTF
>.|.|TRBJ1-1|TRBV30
TGTGCCTGGAGTAGGTGGGGGGGCACTGAAGCTTTCTTT
CAWSRWGGTEAFF
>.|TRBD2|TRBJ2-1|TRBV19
TGTGCCAGTAGTACCGCGAACAGGGTGGGGAGTAGCGGGGCCCAGAATGAGCAGTTCTTC
CASSTANRVGSSGAQNEQFF
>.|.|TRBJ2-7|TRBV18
TGTGCCAGCTCACCACGCTTTGACGACAGGCCCACCTACGAGCAGTACTTC
CASSPRFDDRPTYEQYF
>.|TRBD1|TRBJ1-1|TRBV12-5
TGTGCTAGTGGGTCCGGGACAGCTAACACTGAAGCTTTCTTT
CASGSGTANTEAFF
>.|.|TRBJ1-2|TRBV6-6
TGTGCCAGCAGTACCCTCGGGATTAACTATGGCTACACCTTC
CASSTLGINYGYTF